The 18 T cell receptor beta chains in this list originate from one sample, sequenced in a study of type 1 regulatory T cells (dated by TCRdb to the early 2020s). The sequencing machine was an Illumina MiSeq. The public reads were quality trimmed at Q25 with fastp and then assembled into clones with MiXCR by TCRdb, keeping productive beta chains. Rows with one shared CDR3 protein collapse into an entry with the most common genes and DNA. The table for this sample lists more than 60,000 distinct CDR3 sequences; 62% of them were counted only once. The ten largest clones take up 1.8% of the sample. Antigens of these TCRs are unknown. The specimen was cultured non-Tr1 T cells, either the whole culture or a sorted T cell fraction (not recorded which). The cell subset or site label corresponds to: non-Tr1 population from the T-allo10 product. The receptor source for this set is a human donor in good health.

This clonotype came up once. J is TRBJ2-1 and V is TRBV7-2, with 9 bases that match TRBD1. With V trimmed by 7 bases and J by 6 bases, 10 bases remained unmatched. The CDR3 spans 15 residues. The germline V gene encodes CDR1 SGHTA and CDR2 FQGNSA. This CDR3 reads CASNTQGARLNEQFF. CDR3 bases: TGTGCCAGCAACACACAGGGGGCCCGACTCAATGAGCAGTTCTTC.

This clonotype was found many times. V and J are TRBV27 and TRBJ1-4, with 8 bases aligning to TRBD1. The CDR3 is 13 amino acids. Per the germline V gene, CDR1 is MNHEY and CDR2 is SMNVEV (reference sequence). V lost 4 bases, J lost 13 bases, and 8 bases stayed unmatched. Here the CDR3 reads CASSSNRDRSLFF. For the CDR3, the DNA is TGTGCCAGCAGTTCAAACCGGGACAGGTCACTGTTTTTT.

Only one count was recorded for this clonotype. CDR3 nucleotides: TGTGCCAGCAGCCAATCTGAGGATGGCTACACCTTC. This encodes CASSQSEDGYTF. The V call is TRBV3-1, the J call TRBJ1-2; D is undetermined. The CDR3 has 12 residues. The germline V gene encodes CDR1 LGHDT and CDR2 YNNKEL (reference sequence). With 2 bases removed from V and 6 bases from J, the gap between germline ends came to 7 bases. The full variable domain, with the rest looked up from reference TRBV3-1 and TRBJ1-2, is DTAVSQTPKYLVTQMGNDKSIKCEQNLGHDTMYWYKQDSKKFLKIMFSYNNKELIINETVPNRFSPKSPDKAHLNLHINSLELGDSAVYFCASSQSEDGYTFGSGTRLTVV.

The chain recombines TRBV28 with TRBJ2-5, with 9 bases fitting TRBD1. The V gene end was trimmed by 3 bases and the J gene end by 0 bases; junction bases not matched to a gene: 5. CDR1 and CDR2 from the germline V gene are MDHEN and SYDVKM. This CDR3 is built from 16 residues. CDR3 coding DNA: TGTGCCAGCAGTTTTGGACAGGGGAGGTACCAAGAGACCCAGTACTTC. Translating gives CASSFGQGRYQETQYF.

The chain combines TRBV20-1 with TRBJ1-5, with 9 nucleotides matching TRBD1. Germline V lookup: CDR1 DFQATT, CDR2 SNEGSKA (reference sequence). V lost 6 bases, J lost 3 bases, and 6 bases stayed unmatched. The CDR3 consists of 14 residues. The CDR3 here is CSATGTGNNQPQHF. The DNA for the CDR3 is TGCAGTGCAACCGGGACAGGGAACAATCAGCCCCAGCATTTT.

The CDR3 DNA is TGTGCCAGCAGCCGGGACCGGGCCGATACGCAGTATTTT. It is translated as CASSRDRADTQYF. The chain joins TRBV7-2 to TRBJ2-3; D tentatively fits TRBD1 or TRBD2 (5 bases each). V was cut by 5 bases and J by 6 bases, with 12 bases left in between. Germline V gene lookup returns CDR1 SGHTA and CDR2 FQGNSA. There are 13 residues in the CDR3.

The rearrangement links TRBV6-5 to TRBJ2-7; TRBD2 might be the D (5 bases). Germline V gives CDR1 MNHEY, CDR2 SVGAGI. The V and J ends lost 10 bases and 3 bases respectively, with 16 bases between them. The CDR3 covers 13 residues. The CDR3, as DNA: TGTGCCACCCGTTTAACGGCGGGCTACGAGCAGTACTTC. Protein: CATRLTAGYEQYF.

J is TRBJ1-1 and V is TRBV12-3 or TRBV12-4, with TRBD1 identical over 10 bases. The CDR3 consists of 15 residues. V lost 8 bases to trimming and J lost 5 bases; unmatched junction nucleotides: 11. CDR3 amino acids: CASGLGQGSGTEAFF. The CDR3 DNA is TGTGCCAGCGGGTTGGGACAGGGGTCAGGGACTGAAGCTTTCTTT.

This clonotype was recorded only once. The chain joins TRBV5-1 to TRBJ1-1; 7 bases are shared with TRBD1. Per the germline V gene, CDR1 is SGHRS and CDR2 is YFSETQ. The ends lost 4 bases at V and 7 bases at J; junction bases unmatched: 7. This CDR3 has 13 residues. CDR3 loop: CASSGTGTDEAFF. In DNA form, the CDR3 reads TGCGCCAGCAGCGGAACCGGGACAGATGAAGCTTTCTTT.

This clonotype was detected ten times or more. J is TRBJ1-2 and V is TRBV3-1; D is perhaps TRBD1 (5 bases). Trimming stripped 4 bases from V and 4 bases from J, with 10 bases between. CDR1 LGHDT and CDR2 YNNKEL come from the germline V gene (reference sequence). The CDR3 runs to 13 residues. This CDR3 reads CASSRQPSYGYTF. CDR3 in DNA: TGTGCCAGCAGCCGACAGCCGAGCTATGGCTACACCTTC.

Here the CDR3 reads CSARVDRIYEQYF. In DNA form, the CDR3 reads TGCAGTGCTAGAGTGGACAGGATATACGAGCAGTACTTC. V gene TRBV20-1 combines with J gene TRBJ2-7; 7 nucleotides match TRBD1. CDR1 is DFQATT, CDR2 SNEGSKA, per germline (reference sequence). The CDR3 runs 13 residues. Trimming removed 1 base from V and 4 bases from J; junction bases left unmatched: 4.

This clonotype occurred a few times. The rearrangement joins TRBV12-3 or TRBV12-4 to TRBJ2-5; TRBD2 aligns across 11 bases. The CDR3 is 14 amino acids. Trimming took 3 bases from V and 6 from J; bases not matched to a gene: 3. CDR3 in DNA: TGTGCCAGCAGTTTCTCTAGCGGGAGGAAGACCCAGTACTTC. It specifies CASSFSSGRKTQYF.

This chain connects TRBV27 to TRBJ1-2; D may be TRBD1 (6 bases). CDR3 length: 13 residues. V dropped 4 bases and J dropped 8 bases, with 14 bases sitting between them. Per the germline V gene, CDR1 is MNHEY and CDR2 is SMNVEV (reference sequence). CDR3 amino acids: CASSSTDREGYTF. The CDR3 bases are TGTGCCAGCAGTTCCACGGACAGAGAAGGCTACACCTTC.

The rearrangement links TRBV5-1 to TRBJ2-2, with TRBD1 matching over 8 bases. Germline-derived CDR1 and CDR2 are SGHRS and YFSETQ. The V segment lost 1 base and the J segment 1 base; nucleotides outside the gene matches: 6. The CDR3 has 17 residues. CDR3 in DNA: TGCGCCAGCAGCTTGACAGGGGGAAGTCGGAACACCGGGGAGCTGTTTTTT. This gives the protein CASSLTGGSRNTGELFF. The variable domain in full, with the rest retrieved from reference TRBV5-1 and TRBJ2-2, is KAGVTQTPRYLIKTRGQQVTLSCSPISGHRSVSWYQQTPGQGLQFLFEYFSETQRNKGNFPGRFSGRQFSNSRSEMNVSTLELGDSALYLCASSLTGGSRNTGELFFGEGSRLTVL.

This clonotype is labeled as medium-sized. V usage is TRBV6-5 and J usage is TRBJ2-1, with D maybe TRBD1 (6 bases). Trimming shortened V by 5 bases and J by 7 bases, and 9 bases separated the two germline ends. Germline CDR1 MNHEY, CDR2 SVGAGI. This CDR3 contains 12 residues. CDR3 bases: TGTGCCAGCAGTGGACAGAAAAATGAGCAGTTCTTC. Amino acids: CASSGQKNEQFF.

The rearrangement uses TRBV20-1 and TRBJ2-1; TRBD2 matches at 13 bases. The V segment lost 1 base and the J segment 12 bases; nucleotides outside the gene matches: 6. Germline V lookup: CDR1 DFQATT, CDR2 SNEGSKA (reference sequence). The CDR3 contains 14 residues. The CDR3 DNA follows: TGCAGTGCTAGAGCCGGACTAGCGGGAGCAGGGCAGTTCTTC. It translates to CSARAGLAGAGQFF.

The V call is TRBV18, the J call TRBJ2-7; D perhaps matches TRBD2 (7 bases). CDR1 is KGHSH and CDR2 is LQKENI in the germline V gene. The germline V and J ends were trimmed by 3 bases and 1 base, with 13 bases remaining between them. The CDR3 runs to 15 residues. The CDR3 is CASSPRGGGSYEQYF. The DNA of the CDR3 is TGTGCCAGCTCACCGCGAGGGGGGGGATCCTACGAGCAGTACTTC.

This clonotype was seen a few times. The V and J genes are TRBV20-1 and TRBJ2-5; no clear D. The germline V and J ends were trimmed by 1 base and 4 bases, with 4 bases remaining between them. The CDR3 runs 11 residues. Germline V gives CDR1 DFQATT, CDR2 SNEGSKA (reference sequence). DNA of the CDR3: TGCAGTGCTAGAGTTGGAGAGACCCAGTACTTC. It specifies CSARVGETQYF.